A selection of T cell receptor beta chains follows, all from one sample in a study of shared clonotypes between healthy human individuals. The protocol was immunoSEQ multiplex PCR, while the TCRdb copy is restricted to in-frame clones and leaves out a portion. The sample has just under 350,000 clones, about 70% seen once. Sequenced sample: memory CD4+ T cells sorted from blood. These receptors originate from a man under 40 in good health. CDR3s include the opening cysteine and the closing phenylalanine or tryptophan. D genes are given only for firm matches. Clone sizes are given selectively: once, few, many, or a class where the clone is expanded.

TRBV7-2	TRBJ1-3	many	.	CASSPLGINSGNTIYF	TGTGCCAGCAGCCCCCTCGGGATCAACTCTGGAAACACCATATATTTT
TRBV28	TRBJ1-1	.	.	CASTEQRLMNTEAFF	TGTGCCAGCACCGAGCAGAGACTTATGAACACTGAAGCTTTCTTT
TRBV30	TRBJ1-1	.	.	CAWSTWGGGDTEAFF	TGTGCCTGGAGTACATGGGGCGGTGGGGACACTGAAGCTTTCTTT
TRBV5-6	TRBJ2-3	many	.	CASSLGMDTDTQYF	TGTGCCAGCAGCTTGGGTATGGACACAGATACGCAGTATTTT
TRBV7-8	TRBJ1-5	.	TRBD1	CASSLEGTGGQPQHF	TGTGCCAGCAGCCTAGAGGGGACAGGGGGTCAGCCCCAGCATTTT
TRBV5-4	TRBJ1-3	.	.	CASSLEGTGNTIYF	TGTGCCAGCAGCTTGGAAGGGACTGGAAACACCATATATTTT
TRBV30	TRBJ2-1	.	TRBD2	CAWSPGLAGHNEQFF	TGTGCCTGGAGTCCGGGACTAGCGGGTCACAATGAGCAGTTCTTC
TRBV19	TRBJ1-4	.	.	CASSRRWPRANEKLFF	TGTGCCAGTAGTAGGCGGTGGCCCCGGGCTAATGAAAAACTGTTTTTT
TRBV29-1	TRBJ2-1	.	TRBD2	CSVVRGGQSNEQFF	TGCAGCGTTGTCCGGGGGGGCCAATCCAATGAGCAGTTCTTC
TRBV7-3	TRBJ2-3	.	.	CASSSQGSDTQYF	TGTGCCAGCAGCTCCCAGGGTTCGGATACGCAGTATTTT
TRBV10-2	TRBJ2-3	.	TRBD2	CASSGLAGGPPSTDTQYF	TGCGCCAGCAGCGGACTAGCGGGAGGCCCTCCTAGCACAGATACGCAGTATTTT
TRBV6-5	TRBJ2-7	.	.	CATTRGGNYEQYF	TGTGCCACTACGAGGGGTGGTAACTACGAGCAGTACTTC
TRBV7-9	TRBJ1-2	.	.	CASSFNRAGYTF	TGTGCCAGCAGCTTCAACCGGGCTGGCTACACCTTC
TRBV29-1	TRBJ2-2	.	TRBD1	CSVAGTGAGPGELFF	TGCAGCGTTGCCGGGACAGGGGCCGGCCCCGGGGAGCTGTTTTTT
TRBV5-1	TRBJ2-3	few	TRBD1	CASSLEGASGDTQYF	TGCGCCAGCAGCTTGGAGGGGGCTTCGGGAGATACGCAGTATTTT
TRBV30	TRBJ1-1	.	TRBD1	CAWRGQENTEAFF	TGTGCCTGGAGAGGACAGGAGAACACTGAAGCTTTCTTT
TRBV5-1	TRBJ2-2	.	TRBD1	CASSIGQVNTGELFF	TGCGCCAGCAGCATAGGACAGGTTAACACCGGGGAGCTGTTTTTT
TRBV7-2	TRBJ2-2	few	.	CASSPTLSAGELFF	TGTGCCAGCAGCCCAACCCTTTCCGCCGGGGAGCTGTTTTTT
TRBV15	TRBJ2-2	.	TRBD2	CATSRGLAGGPRELFF	TGTGCCACCAGCAGAGGATTAGCGGGAGGGCCCCGGGAGCTGTTTTTT
TRBV9	TRBJ2-2	once	TRBD2	CASSPSGRAVGELFF	TGTGCCAGCAGCCCTAGCGGGAGGGCCGTCGGGGAGCTGTTTTTT
TRBV5-4	TRBJ2-1	many	.	CASSLELERNEQFF	TGTGCCAGCAGCTTGGAATTGGAGAGGAATGAGCAGTTCTTC
TRBV6-1	TRBJ2-3	many	.	CASSVQGSTDTQYF	TGTGCCAGCAGTGTACAGGGAAGCACAGATACGCAGTATTTT
TRBV7-9	TRBJ1-4	.	.	CASSDRIPGTAGNEKLFF	TGTGCCAGCAGCGATCGGATCCCGGGGACCGCTGGAAATGAAAAACTGTTTTTT
TRBV19	TRBJ1-1	few	.	CASSSGFGEAFF	TGTGCCAGTAGCTCCGGATTTGGAGAAGCTTTCTTT
TRBV5-4	TRBJ1-4	.	TRBD1	CASSMDRGSEKLFF	TGTGCCAGCAGCATGGACAGGGGGAGTGAAAAACTGTTTTTT
TRBV7-8	TRBJ2-7	.	.	CASSPTRASPQDF	TGTGCCAGCAGCCCCACCCGGGCTAGCCCGCAGGACTTC
TRBV5-1	TRBJ2-1	.	.	CASSSWRQGDPKIF	TGCGCCAGCAGCTCGTGGCGTCAAGGGGATCCCAAGATCTTC
TRBV19	TRBJ1-1	.	.	CASLGRGNTEAFF	TGTGCCAGTTTGGGCAGGGGAAACACTGAAGCTTTCTTT
TRBV28	TRBJ2-7	.	TRBD2	CASATSGSNAYEQYF	TGTGCCAGCGCCACTAGCGGGAGTAATGCGTACGAGCAGTACTTC
TRBV7-7	TRBJ2-7	.	TRBD2	CASSPFGGTYEQYF	TGTGCTAGCAGCCCCTTCGGGGGGACCTACGAGCAGTACTTC
TRBV14	TRBJ2-5	.	TRBD2	CASSQGLAAWETQYF	TGTGCCAGCAGCCAAGGGCTAGCGGCGTGGGAGACCCAGTACTTC
TRBV28	TRBJ2-7	.	.	CASSPHTGGRYEQYF	TGTGCCAGCAGTCCCCACACAGGAGGACGTTACGAGCAGTACTTC
TRBV7-9	TRBJ2-3	.	.	CASSRTREADTQYF	TGTGCCAGCAGCCGCACCCGCGAGGCAGATACGCAGTATTTT
TRBV5-4	TRBJ2-3	few	.	CASSLETDTQYF	TGTGCCAGCAGCTTGGAGACAGATACGCAGTATTTT
TRBV4-2	TRBJ1-5	few	TRBD1	CASSQDRLGNQPQHF	TGTGCCAGCAGCCAGGACAGGCTGGGCAATCAGCCCCAGCATTTT
TRBV10-3	TRBJ2-1	once	TRBD2	CATGTSEKQFF	TGTGCCACCGGGACTAGCGAGAAGCAGTTCTTC
TRBV9	TRBJ2-1	few	.	CASSVGPGGEQFF	TGTGCCAGCAGCGTAGGGCCGGGGGGCGAGCAGTTCTTC
TRBV2	TRBJ2-1	.	.	CASSDIASYNEQFF	TGTGCCAGCAGTGATATAGCCTCCTACAATGAGCAGTTCTTC
TRBV7-8	TRBJ2-7	few	.	CASSLVAEAYEQYF	TGTGCCAGCAGCTTAGTAGCGGAGGCCTACGAGCAGTACTTC
TRBV18	TRBJ2-3	few	.	CASSPPTERTDTQYF	TGTGCCAGCTCACCACCGACGGAGCGCACAGATACGCAGTATTTT
TRBV6-1	TRBJ2-7	few	.	CASRIDKGPYEQYF	TGTGCCAGCAGGATTGACAAAGGGCCCTACGAGCAGTACTTC
TRBV6-1	TRBJ2-3	.	.	CASSELGSGRDTQYF	TGTGCCAGCAGTGAACTGGGGTCGGGGCGAGATACGCAGTATTTT
TRBV7-9	TRBJ1-1	.	.	CASSPPASLISEAFF	TGTGCCAGCAGCCCCCCGGCCTCATTGATTAGTGAAGCTTTCTTT
TRBV28	TRBJ1-5	once	TRBD1	CASSLPGGLRQPQHF	TGTGCCAGCAGTTTACCAGGGGGCTTACGTCAGCCCCAGCATTTT
TRBV5-6	TRBJ2-7	.	.	CASSLTGTSYEQYF	TGTGCCAGCAGCTTAACCGGGACTTCCTACGAGCAGTACTTC
TRBV7-8	TRBJ2-6	.	TRBD1	CASSQTGGSGANVLTF	TGTGCCAGCAGCCAGACAGGGGGCTCTGGGGCCAACGTCCTGACTTTC
TRBV6-1	TRBJ2-5	.	.	CASTQEQGTETQYF	TGTGCCAGCACCCAAGAACAGGGAACGGAGACCCAGTACTTC